This section outlines one T cell receptor beta chain sequence together with its context. Antigen specificity is unknown. This specimen belongs to a study of cytomegalovirus exposure and HLA in healthy donors. This CDR3 contains 14 residues. The V gene lost 4 bases and the J gene lost 9 bases, with 13 bases spanning the gap. Germline V gene data show CDR1 as LGHNA and CDR2 as YNFKEQ. Use of 60 Vbeta and 13 Jbeta primers characterized the PCR. Measured with immunoSEQ multiplex PCR; TCRdb has only the in-frame clones, and not every one. The listing records about 58,000 clones. General study findings and limits: Compared with the approximately 680-donor mean, an Asian-associated ancestry cluster reportedly had fewer N-insertions, according to a later analysis. The investigators catalogued about 170 TCR beta chains as cytomegalovirus-associated.

The clonotype comes from a woman aged 18 to 35 in good health and CMV-seronegative. The rearrangement uses TRBV4-2 and TRBJ1-6; D is ambiguous. Source material: PBMCs. In nucleotides, the CDR3 is TGTGCCAGCAGCCCCGCGGAGCGAGGTTCACCCCTCCACTTT. Translated, it gives CASSPAERGSPLHF.